This T cell receptor beta chain came from a study of OX40 agonist ivuxolimab in advanced cancers. As for the study in general: The study treated patients with ivuxolimab, an agonistic anti-OX40 (CD134) antibody. Each dose-escalation patient presented with hepatocellular carcinoma, melanoma, renal cell or head and neck cancer. General study findings and limits: Partial responders at 0.1-3.0 mg/kg showed near-lowest clonal expansion. Averaging showed that CD8+ T cells had more expanded clones than CD4+ did.

Turning to this clone: Its target is unknown.

V lost 1 base and J 4 bases, leaving 6 bases between the germline ends. CDR1 and CDR2 (germline): SGHTA, FQGNSA. This CDR3 is built from 13 residues. TCRdb's copy holds only in-frame clones and misses some; the assay was immunoSEQ multiplex PCR. In the table there are tens of thousands of clones, around 81% of which are singletons. This chain uses TRBV7-2 with TRBJ2-3; D not certain. This TCR came from an adult with an advanced solid tumor such as melanoma, head and neck, liver or kidney cancer. This material consisted of CD4+ or CD8+ T cells sorted from blood, taken in a trial of the OX40 agonist ivuxolimab. Here the CDR3 reads CASSLVMADTQYF. As DNA, the CDR3 is TGTGCCAGCAGCTTAGTGATGGCAGATACGCAGTATTTT.